These T cell receptor beta chains were read from a single sample in a study of Siglec-9 on CD8 T cells in melanoma. Here immunoSEQ multiplex PCR was the method, and the copy in TCRdb shows in-frame clones only, minus some. The repertoire holds about 30,000 clones, more than 80% seen once, with around 5.5% in the top ten. Sample: Siglec-9- CD8+ T cells sorted from blood. These receptors were taken from a human donor in good health. CDR3s include the opening cysteine and the closing phenylalanine or tryptophan. The D gene is left open where the match is weak. Only part of the rows carry a size: once, few, many, or a class if the clone is expanded.

TRBJ2-7,TRBD1,NA,TRBV7-3,CASSQTGDSSYEQYF,TGTGCCAGCAGCCAAACTGGGGACAGCTCCTACGAGCAGTACTTC
TRBJ2-1,TRBD1,NA,TRBV25-1,CASSERDRGNNEQFF,TGTGCCAGCAGTGAGCGGGACAGGGGGAACAATGAGCAGTTCTTC
TRBJ2-2,TRBD1,once,TRBV7-8,CASSFGTVNTGELFF,TGTGCCAGCAGCTTCGGGACAGTGAACACCGGGGAGCTGTTTTTT
TRBJ2-1,TRBD2,NA,TRBV11-2,CASIGTSGDNEQFF,TGTGCCAGCATCGGGACCAGCGGGGACAATGAGCAGTTCTTC
TRBJ1-5,NA,once,TRBV7-9,CASSFWTDNQPQHF,TGTGCCAGCAGCTTTTGGACAGATAATCAGCCCCAGCATTTT
TRBJ1-5,NA,NA,TRBV5-4,CASSSDRANQPQHF,TGTGCCAGCAGCTCAGACAGAGCTAATCAGCCCCAGCATTTT
TRBJ2-7,NA,NA,TRBV30,CAWTKDRTYEQYF,TGTGCCTGGACAAAGGACCGGACCTACGAGCAGTACTTC
TRBJ1-1,TRBD1,few,TRBV27,CASRDRRMNTEAFF,TGTGCCAGCAGGGACAGGCGGATGAACACTGAAGCTTTCTTT
TRBJ2-5,NA,NA,TRBV28,CASSFSPGVNKETQYF,TGTGCCAGCAGTTTTTCGCCAGGGGTTAACAAAGAGACCCAGTACTTC
TRBJ1-1,NA,NA,TRBV7-9,CASRTSGTPNTEAFF,TGTGCCAGCAGAACCTCTGGGACCCCCAACACTGAAGCTTTCTTT
TRBJ1-1,NA,NA,TRBV27,CASSPYTLNTEAFF,TGTGCCAGCAGTCCTTACACCTTGAACACTGAAGCTTTCTTT
TRBJ1-2,NA,few,TRBV13,CASSSAYGYTF,TGTGCCAGCAGCTCCGCCTATGGCTACACCTTC
TRBJ2-7,TRBD1,NA,TRBV7-9,CASSLGTGMSSYEQYF,TGTGCCAGCAGCTTAGGGACAGGGATGAGCTCCTACGAGCAGTACTTC
TRBJ1-5,NA,few,TRBV28,CASSFSLPQHF,TGTGCCAGCAGTTTTTCTTTGCCCCAGCATTTT
TRBJ2-2,NA,NA,TRBV29-1,CSVYDRTGRRTGELFF,TGCAGCGTTTACGATCGAACAGGGCGGAGAACCGGGGAGCTGTTTTTT
TRBJ2-5,NA,NA,TRBV27,CASSLGQAKGAQYF,TGTGCCAGCAGTTTAGGGCAGGCCAAGGGGGCCCAGTACTTC
TRBJ2-1,TRBD1,NA,TRBV10-3,CAISAPGQQKGNEQFF,TGTGCCATCTCAGCCCCGGGACAGCAAAAAGGGAATGAGCAGTTCTTC
TRBJ2-7,TRBD2,once,TRBV28,CASTKTPTSGGTYEQYF,TGTGCCAGCACCAAGACCCCGACTAGCGGGGGAACCTACGAGCAGTACTTC
TRBJ2-1,TRBD2,NA,TRBV5-4,CASSLGLAGYNEQFF,TGTGCCAGCAGCCTAGGACTAGCAGGGTACAATGAGCAGTTCTTC
TRBJ2-1,NA,NA,TRBV10-2,CASSEATRNEQFF,TGCGCCAGCAGTGAAGCGACACGTAATGAGCAGTTCTTC
TRBJ1-2,TRBD1,NA,TRBV4-2,CASSQIDRGIEGYTF,TGTGCCAGCAGCCAAATCGACAGGGGGATAGAGGGCTACACCTTC
TRBJ2-1,NA,NA,TRBV25-1,CASNDFNEQFF,TGTGCCAGCAACGACTTCAATGAGCAGTTCTTC
TRBJ2-3,TRBD2,NA,TRBV10-1,CASSELAGSTDTQYF,TGCGCCAGCAGTGAACTAGCGGGAAGCACAGATACGCAGTATTTT
TRBJ2-5,NA,NA,TRBV7-7,CASSLVLGETQYF,TGTGCTAGCAGCTTAGTGCTGGGGGAGACCCAGTACTTC
TRBJ1-1,TRBD1,NA,TRBV11-2,CASSLTGVAEAFF,TGTGCCAGCAGCCTAACAGGGGTCGCTGAAGCTTTCTTT
TRBJ1-5,NA,NA,TRBV5-8,CASSAVREYRNQPQHF,TGTGCCAGCAGCGCCGTGCGGGAGTATCGCAATCAGCCCCAGCATTTT
TRBJ2-3,TRBD2,once,TRBV10-3,CAISDSWAGEGTDTQYF,TGTGCCATCAGTGATAGTTGGGCGGGAGAAGGAACAGATACGCAGTATTTT
TRBJ2-1,NA,NA,TRBV27,CASFPQPGRAQFF,TGTGCCAGCTTCCCCCAGCCCGGCAGGGCCCAGTTCTTC
TRBJ1-1,TRBD1,few,TRBV7-9,CASSETGGGTEAFF,TGTGCCAGCAGCGAGACAGGGGGTGGCACTGAAGCTTTCTTT
TRBJ2-1,TRBD2,NA,TRBV6-5,CASSPAGGPVNEQFF,TGTGCCAGCAGCCCAGCGGGGGGGCCGGTCAATGAGCAGTTCTTC
TRBJ2-5,TRBD2,NA,TRBV29-1,CSVHTSGSPRETQYF,TGCAGCGTTCATACTAGCGGGAGCCCACGAGAGACCCAGTACTTC
TRBJ1-2,NA,NA,TRBV19,CASSYTGPQGYGYTF,TGTGCCAGTAGTTACACGGGACCCCAGGGATATGGCTACACCTTC
TRBJ1-5,NA,NA,TRBV29-1,CSVMDSPVQPQHF,TGCAGCGTTATGGACAGCCCGGTCCAGCCCCAGCATTTT
TRBJ1-5,NA,NA,TRBV4-1,CASSQDYSNQPQHF,TGCGCCAGCAGCCAAGACTATAGCAATCAGCCCCAGCATTTT
TRBJ2-7,NA,NA,TRBV5-1,CATQSQGKQYF,TGCGCCACCCAAAGCCAGGGTAAGCAGTACTTC
TRBJ2-1,NA,NA,TRBV6-5,CASSYSIGGFYNEQFF,TGTGCCAGCAGTTACTCGATTGGGGGCTTCTACAATGAGCAGTTCTTC
TRBJ2-6,NA,NA,TRBV5-6,CASSSMTVHISGANVLTF,TGTGCCAGCAGCTCAATGACAGTCCATATCTCTGGGGCCAACGTCCTGACTTTC
TRBJ2-5,NA,once,TRBV5-6,CASSAHPFQETQYF,TGTGCCAGCAGCGCTCATCCCTTCCAAGAGACCCAGTACTTC
TRBJ1-2,NA,NA,TRBV19,CAARWARGYTF,TGTGCCGCGAGGTGGGCCAGGGGCTACACCTTC
TRBJ2-1,NA,NA,TRBV10-2,CASSEPDWSSYNEQFF,TGCGCCAGCAGTGAGCCGGATTGGAGCTCCTACAATGAGCAGTTCTTC
TRBJ2-7,NA,NA,TRBV5-1,CASSLMAGGGEQYF,TGCGCCAGCAGCTTGATGGCAGGGGGAGGCGAGCAGTACTTC
TRBJ1-2,NA,once,TRBV7-9,CASSQSLDRPDGYTF,TGTGCCAGCAGCCAAAGCCTAGACAGGCCCGATGGCTACACCTTC
TRBJ2-1,TRBD2,NA,TRBV15,CATSDSREVHNEQFF,TGTGCCACCAGCGATTCGCGGGAGGTTCACAATGAGCAGTTCTTC
TRBJ2-6,NA,NA,TRBV30,CAGLDGGHPLSGANVLTF,TGTGCCGGACTGGATGGGGGACACCCGTTATCTGGGGCCAACGTCCTGACTTTC
TRBJ2-3,TRBD2,once,TRBV28,CASSFMVLGLAGGTRTDTQYF,TGTGCCAGCAGTTTTATGGTATTGGGTCTAGCGGGGGGTACTCGCACAGATACGCAGTATTTT
TRBJ2-1,TRBD1,NA,TRBV7-7,CASTAQVSGQGASEQFF,TGTGCTAGCACCGCTCAAGTATCGGGACAGGGGGCAAGTGAGCAGTTCTTC
TRBJ1-1,TRBD1,NA,TRBV4-1,CASSLTGGSEAFF,TGCGCCAGCAGCTTGACAGGGGGCTCTGAAGCTTTCTTT
TRBJ2-3,TRBD2,NA,TRBV4-1,CASSQTSGTSGSGTDTQYF,TGCGCCAGCAGCCAAACCTCCGGGACTAGCGGCTCCGGCACAGATACGCAGTATTTT
TRBJ2-5,TRBD1,NA,TRBV6-5,CASSYWDREGETQYF,TGTGCCAGCAGTTACTGGGACAGGGAGGGAGAGACCCAGTACTTC
TRBJ1-1,NA,NA,TRBV6-1,CASSAYSTGAREAFF,TGTGCCAGCAGTGCCTACAGTACAGGCGCACGTGAAGCTTTCTTT
TRBJ2-5,NA,NA,TRBV5-6,CASSLDSFRLQETQYF,TGTGCCAGCAGCTTGGATAGTTTTAGATTACAAGAGACCCAGTACTTC
TRBJ1-1,NA,NA,TRBV6-1,CASSTGTGNTEAFF,TGTGCCAGCAGTACCGGTACAGGGAACACTGAAGCTTTCTTT
TRBJ2-1,TRBD2,NA,TRBV4-1,CASSQWGLALNYNEQFF,TGCGCCAGCAGCCAATGGGGACTAGCGCTTAACTACAATGAGCAGTTCTTC
TRBJ2-3,TRBD2,NA,TRBV5-1,CASSGGLALPRASTDTQYF,TGCGCCAGCAGCGGAGGACTAGCGCTCCCTAGGGCTAGCACAGATACGCAGTATTTT